The 28 T cell receptor beta chains below were found in one sample sequenced in a study of cytomegalovirus exposure and HLA in healthy donors. PCR involved 60 Vbeta and 13 Jbeta primers. Repertoires were generated with immunoSEQ multiplex PCR, while TCRdb's copy carries only in-frame clones and drops some. The repertoire holds 150,000 to 200,000 clones, 81% seen once, with roughly 1.4% in the top ten. Sequencing input: PBMCs. Receptors originate from a man aged 50 or older in good health and CMV-seropositive.

The CDR3 spells CASRQLSSGNTIYF. CDR3 nucleotide sequence: TGTGCCAGCAGGCAACTAAGCTCTGGAAACACCATATATTTT. The V gene is TRBV7-2, the J gene TRBJ1-3; D gene uncertain. This CDR3 is built from 14 residues. CDR1 SGHTA and CDR2 FQGNSA come from the germline V gene. Trimming left V 6 bases short and J 0 bases short, with 9 bases between. Looking up the rest from reference TRBV7-2 and TRBJ1-3 gives the full variable domain: GAGVSQSPSNKVTEKGKDVELRCDPISGHTALYWYRQSLGQGLEFLIYFQGNSAPDKSGLPSDRFSAERTGGSVSTLTIQRTQQEDSAVYLCASRQLSSGNTIYFGEGSWLTVV.

The chain has TRBV28 and TRBJ2-1; the match to TRBD2 covers 7 bases. The CDR3 loop spans 13 amino acids. V was pared by 3 bases and J by 5 bases, with 1 base of the junction left unmatched. The V gene's germline CDR1 is MDHEN and CDR2 SYDVKM. The CDR3 bases are TGTGCCAGCAGTTTGAGCGGGGACAATGAGCAGTTCTTC. Translated: CASSLSGDNEQFF.

The chain employs TRBV2 and TRBJ2-1; weak D call: TRBD2 (5 bases). Trimming pared 7 bases from V and 8 bases from J, leaving 18 bases between. CDR1 SNHLY and CDR2 FYNNEI come from the germline V gene. The CDR3 runs 14 residues. The CDR3 region is CASIATFVADEQFF. For the CDR3, the DNA is TGTGCCAGCATAGCGACTTTCGTCGCGGATGAGCAGTTCTTC. The full variable domain, with the rest looked up from reference TRBV2 and TRBJ2-1, is EPEVTQTPSHQVTQMGQEVILRCVPISNHLYFYWYRQILGQKVEFLVSFYNNEISEKSEIFDDQFSVERPDGSNFTLKIRSTKLEDSAMYFCASIATFVADEQFFGPGTRLTVL.

The chain joins TRBV14 to TRBJ2-7, with D maybe TRBD2 (6 bases). Per germline, CDR1 SGHDN and CDR2 FVKESK. Trimming stripped 4 bases from V and 6 bases from J, with 16 bases between. The CDR3 is 14 amino acids. CDR3 nucleotides: TGTGCCAGCAGCCTGGGGAGGCCCTCGGGCGAGCAGTACTTC. Protein: CASSLGRPSGEQYF.

The V call is TRBV2, the J call TRBJ2-3; 12 bases are a match to TRBD2. The CDR3 contains 16 residues. The germline gives CDR1 SNHLY, CDR2 FYNNEI. J lost 0 bases, V lost 8 bases, and 6 bases had no gene match. CDR3 nucleotides: TGTGCCAGCGCACTAGCGGGAGGCTCTAGCACAGATACGCAGTATTTT. As protein: CASALAGGSSTDTQYF.

This clone was seen a few times. The gene calls are TRBV11-3 and TRBJ2-3; TRBD2 matches at 8 bases. The trim removed 5 bases at V and 3 bases at J, leaving 7 bases unmatched. From germline, CDR1 is SGHNT and CDR2 YENEEA. This CDR3 is built from 15 residues. The CDR3 nucleotides are TGTGCCAGCAGCCGGGGGGGCGGGAGAACAGATACGCAGTATTTT. Translating it yields CASSRGGGRTDTQYF.

The table lists this clone with a few counts. V usage is TRBV6-5 and J usage is TRBJ1-5, with a possible D match to TRBD1 (6 bases). V lost 7 bases and J 6 bases, leaving 16 bases between the germline ends. Germline lookup yields CDR1 MNHEY and CDR2 SVGAGI. This CDR3 contains 14 residues. The CDR3 DNA reads TGTGCCAGCATTCCAGGGGACGAGGGTCAGCCCCAGCATTTT. Protein: CASIPGDEGQPQHF.

V and J are TRBV4-1 and TRBJ2-7, with D maybe TRBD2 (5 bases). This CDR3 is 15 amino acids long. Germline values: CDR1 MGHRA, CDR2 YSYEKL. V lost 3 bases and J 0 bases, leaving 12 bases between the germline ends. For the CDR3, the DNA is TGCGCCAGCAGCCAGGAGCGGCCTAGCTCCTACGAGCAGTACTTC. Encoded protein: CASSQERPSSYEQYF.

The chain employs TRBV19 and TRBJ1-5; D possibly corresponds to TRBD1 (5 bases). This CDR3 comprises 12 residues. V lost 6 bases and J lost 7, with 10 bases in between. Per germline, CDR1 LNHDA and CDR2 SQIVND (reference sequence). The DNA of the CDR3 is TGTGCCAGTAGCCAAGACAGACAGCCCCAGCATTTT. Residues: CASSQDRQPQHF.

This chain connects TRBV7-9 to TRBJ2-1; 14 bases align to TRBD2. Germline V gene sequence: CDR1 SEHNR, CDR2 FQNEAQ (reference sequence). The CDR3 sequence is 16 residues long. The trim removed 3 bases at V and 10 bases at J, leaving 8 bases unmatched. The CDR3, as DNA: TGTGCCAGCAGCTTGACTAGCGGGAGGGCCGGGGGAGAGCAGTTCTTC. Translating gives CASSLTSGRAGGEQFF.

This chain joins TRBV7-8 and TRBJ2-3; D uncertain. The CDR3 has 14 amino acids. The V end lost 3 bases, the J end lost 2 bases, and 9 bases lay between the germline ends. CDR1 and CDR2 (germline): SGHVS, FQNEAQ. CDR3 nucleotides: TGTGCCAGCAGCTTCCGGGTGCTCACAGATACGCAGTATTTT. Residues: CASSFRVLTDTQYF.

This clone has more than one count but fewer than ten. V gene TRBV30 combines with J gene TRBJ2-3; TRBD1 agrees at 8 bases. CDR1 is GTSNPN and CDR2 is SVGIG in the germline V gene (reference sequence). Trimming took 0 bases from V and 3 from J; bases not matched to a gene: 11. This CDR3 has 17 residues. The CDR3 DNA follows: TGTGCCTGGAGTGTAGCAGGGGGCGCATTTTTAACAGATACGCAGTATTTT. Amino acid sequence: CAWSVAGGAFLTDTQYF.

J is TRBJ1-1 and V is TRBV10-3; unclear D gene. The CDR3 runs 15 residues. Germline V gene data show CDR1 as ENHRY and CDR2 as SYGVKD. The V end lost 5 bases, the J end lost 3 bases, and 16 bases lay between the germline ends. The CDR3 reads CAISRRGAEDTEAFF. As DNA, the CDR3 is TGTGCCATCAGTCGCCGGGGTGCTGAGGACACTGAAGCTTTCTTT.

This rearrangement joins TRBV9 to TRBJ2-2; 7 bases match TRBD2. The CDR3 runs 16 residues. Per germline, CDR1 SGDLS and CDR2 YYNGEE. With 0 bases clipped from V and 5 bases from J, the junction kept 7 bases outside the gene matches. The CDR3 loop is CASSVVRGAGTGELFF. As DNA, the CDR3 is TGTGCCAGCAGCGTAGTAAGGGGAGCGGGGACCGGGGAGCTGTTTTTT.

The DNA of the CDR3 is TGTGCCAGCAGTTCGACAGGGGCGGCGTACGAGCAGTACTTC. Its translation is CASSSTGAAYEQYF. The rearrangement uses TRBV6-6 and TRBJ2-7, with TRBD1 matching 8 bases. V gave up 4 bases and J gave up 4 bases; unmatched junction bases: 6. Germline loops: CDR1 MNHNY, CDR2 SVGAGI (reference sequence). This CDR3 has 14 residues.

The V call is TRBV6-1, the J call TRBJ1-5; D possibly corresponds to TRBD1 (6 bases). V was trimmed by 7 bases and J by 7 bases, leaving 20 bases between them. Germline assignment: CDR1 MNHNS and CDR2 SASEGT. The CDR3 runs 15 residues. CDR3 DNA: TGTGCCAGCAAGACAACACAGGGCTTAGGCCAGCCCCAGCATTTT. Its translation is CASKTTQGLGQPQHF.

The chain combines TRBV28 with TRBJ1-1; tentative D call: TRBD1 (6 bases). The CDR3 is 12 amino acids. V lost 11 bases, J lost 2 bases, and 12 bases lay in between. Germline CDR1 reads MDHEN; CDR2 reads SYDVKM. CDR3 amino acids: CAGGGHNTEAFF. The CDR3 coding sequence is TGTGCCGGGGGGGGGCACAACACTGAAGCTTTCTTT. Complete variable domain (other parts from reference TRBV28 and TRBJ1-1): DVKVTQSSRYLVKRTGEKVFLECVQDMDHENMFWYRQDPGLGLRLIYFSYDVKMKEKGDIPEGYSVSREKKERFSLILESASTNQTSMYLCAGGGHNTEAFFGQGTRLTVV.

The chain couples TRBV4-2 to TRBJ2-1; TRBD2 might be the D (6 bases). V lost 6 bases and J 3 bases, leaving 15 bases between the germline ends. Germline V gives CDR1 LGHNA, CDR2 YNFKEQ. CDR3 length: 15 residues. The CDR3 sequence is CASRLLASDYNEQFF. The CDR3 DNA follows: TGTGCCAGCAGACTACTAGCCTCGGACTACAATGAGCAGTTCTTC.

V gene TRBV6-6 combines with J gene TRBJ1-5, with TRBD1 matching 11 bases. The germline CDR1 and CDR2 sequences are MNHNY and SVGAGI (reference sequence). CDR3 length: 15 amino acids. Germline trimming cut 6 bases from V and 8 bases from J; bases unmatched to any gene: 9. CDR3 in DNA: TGTGCCAGCAGCCCCCGGACAGGGGGCGACGAGCCCCAGCATTTT. It translates to CASSPRTGGDEPQHF.

This chain connects TRBV6-5 to TRBJ1-5; D remains ambiguous. Trimming stripped 0 bases from V and 5 bases from J, with 5 bases between. The CDR3 loop spans 13 amino acids. Germline assignment: CDR1 MNHEY and CDR2 SVGAGI. As DNA, the CDR3 is TGTGCCAGCAGTTACTCTTTCGATCAGCCCCAGCATTTT. Encoded protein: CASSYSFDQPQHF.

The rearrangement joins TRBV29-1 to TRBJ1-1; 11 nucleotides agree with TRBD1. Trimming took 6 bases from V and 0 from J; bases not matched to a gene: 12. The CDR3 length is 17 residues. Germline V gene data show CDR1 as SQVTM and CDR2 as ANQGSEA. CDR3 amino acids: CSVLGQGGRMVNTEAFF. The CDR3 bases are TGCAGCGTGCTGGGACAGGGGGGGCGGATGGTGAACACTGAAGCTTTCTTT.

CDR3: CASSVGARETQYF. For the CDR3, the DNA is TGTGCCAGCAGCGTAGGGGCACGCGAGACCCAGTACTTC. The V call is TRBV9, the J call TRBJ2-5; D remains unclear. CDR1 is SGDLS, CDR2 YYNGEE, per germline. CDR3 size: 13 residues. V shed 0 bases and J shed 5 bases, with 8 bases lying between them.

This clone was seen a few times. This chain joins TRBV7-9 and TRBJ1-4; D is undetermined. The CDR3 is made up of 11 amino acids. Germline V gene data show CDR1 as SEHNR and CDR2 as FQNEAQ (reference sequence). The CDR3, as DNA: TGTGGGGCCGCCAGTAATGAAAAACTGTTTTTT. Its translation: CGAASNEKLFF.

The sample holds one count of this clone. CDR3 sequence reads: CASRPLTGRGETQYF. The CDR3 DNA reads TGTGCCAGCAGGCCCCTAACAGGGAGGGGGGAGACCCAGTACTTC. This rearrangement joins TRBV6-5 to TRBJ2-5; D may be TRBD2 (7 bases). This CDR3 spans 15 amino acids. Germline values: CDR1 MNHEY, CDR2 SVGAGI. V was pared by 6 bases and J by 5 bases, with 19 bases between.

The chain is built from TRBV9 and TRBJ2-4; TRBD1 agrees at 8 bases. The CDR3 totals 13 residues. Germline V CDR1 and CDR2: SGDLS, YYNGEE. V lost 0 bases to trimming and J lost 7 bases; unmatched junction nucleotides: 0. CDR3 sequence: CASSVGQGNIQYF. DNA for the CDR3: TGTGCCAGCAGCGTAGGACAGGGGAACATTCAGTACTTC.

V usage is TRBV5-5 and J usage is TRBJ2-3; TRBD1 might be the D (6 bases). The CDR3 sequence is 16 residues long. CDR1 SGHKS and CDR2 YYEKEE come from the germline V gene (reference sequence). The V end was cut by 0 bases, the J end by 2 bases, with 13 bases between. This CDR3 is CASSLAPTGPTDTQYF. As DNA, the CDR3 is TGTGCCAGCAGCTTGGCACCGACAGGCCCCACAGATACGCAGTATTTT.

In DNA, the CDR3 is TGTGCCAGCAGTTACTCCCAGACAGGGCACTATGGCTACACCTTC. It codes for CASSYSQTGHYGYTF. The chain carries TRBV6-5 and TRBJ1-2; 7 positions agree with TRBD1. This CDR3 has 15 residues. Germline CDR1 and CDR2: MNHEY and SVGAGI. The junction had 4 bases not matched to a gene; V was cut back by 0 bases and J by 3 bases.

This chain connects TRBV7-9 to TRBJ2-3; 10 positions match TRBD2. CDR3 length: 15 residues. V was clipped by 5 bases and J by 2 bases; unmatched bases: 4. Germline values: CDR1 SEHNR, CDR2 FQNEAQ (reference sequence). CDR3 nucleotides: TGTGCCAGCAGCAAACTAGCGGGATACACAGATACGCAGTATTTT. Its translation: CASSKLAGYTDTQYF.